A single sample gave rise to the 30 T cell receptor beta chains below, sequenced in a study of blood T cell repertoires in COVID-19. Clones were read by immunoSEQ multiplex PCR, and TCRdb kept only the in-frame ones, dropping some. The data contain 200,000 to 250,000 clones, around four fifths of them singletons. Source material: peripheral blood. The receptors originated from an elderly woman with COVID-19, enrolled during active disease.

The J gene is TRBJ2-5, the V gene TRBV19, with 8 bases fitting TRBD1. J lost 5 bases, V lost 8 bases, and 7 bases had no gene match. CDR1 and CDR2 (germline): LNHDA, SQIVND (reference sequence). This CDR3 comprises 13 residues. DNA for the CDR3: TGTGCCAGTGGGACAGGAGGAAGCGAGACCCAGTACTTC. Translating it yields CASGTGGSETQYF.

The chain recombines TRBV29-1 with TRBJ1-1; D not resolved. The CDR3 is made up of 12 amino acids. Trimming cost V 1 base and J 7 bases, with 10 bases left between them. Germline lookup yields CDR1 SQVTM and CDR2 ANQGSEA. The CDR3 spells CSVEAARREAFF. CDR3 sequence (DNA): TGCAGCGTTGAAGCCGCGCGGCGTGAAGCTTTCTTT.

V usage is TRBV7-9 and J usage is TRBJ2-7, with D possibly TRBD1 on 5 matching bases. This CDR3 is 14 amino acids long. The germline CDR1 and CDR2 sequences are SEHNR and FQNEAQ (reference sequence). Trimming removed 5 bases from V and 4 bases from J, with 15 bases in between. CDR3 loop: CASSLGQGKYEQYF. CDR3 in DNA: TGTGCCAGCAGCCTGGGGCAGGGTAAATACGAGCAGTACTTC.

The chain uses TRBV3-1 (or the pseudogene TRBV3-2) and TRBJ2-5; the D is unclear. The CDR3 is 15 residues long. Germline V gives CDR1 LGHDT, CDR2 YNNKEL (reference sequence). V was clipped by 2 bases and J by 5 bases, with 15 bases between them. The CDR3 loop is CASSQIFAPEETQYF. In DNA, the CDR3 is TGTGCCAGCAGCCAAATATTCGCCCCCGAGGAGACCCAGTACTTC.

This clone was seen a few times. The V and J genes are TRBV14 and TRBJ1-1; D is perhaps TRBD1 (5 bases). CDR1 is SGHDN, CDR2 FVKESK, per germline. The CDR3 is 14 amino acids. The V and J ends lost 4 bases and 4 bases respectively, with 13 bases between them. The CDR3 bases are TGTGCCAGCAGCCCTGACCAGGGTTTCACTGAAGCTTTCTTT. This gives the protein CASSPDQGFTEAFF.

This clone has only a few counts. J is TRBJ1-4 and V is TRBV10-3; D perhaps matches TRBD1 (5 bases). This CDR3 contains 13 residues. V was shortened by 3 bases and J by 5 bases, with 7 bases between the two germline ends. Germline CDR1 is ENHRY and CDR2 is SYGVKD. Here the CDR3 reads CAISDRQNEKLFF. CDR3 DNA sequence: TGTGCCATCAGTGACCGACAGAATGAAAAACTGTTTTTT.

V usage is TRBV4-2 and J usage is TRBJ1-6, with TRBD1 as a possible D gene (5 bases). The CDR3 extends over 17 amino acids. Germline assignment: CDR1 LGHNA and CDR2 YNFKEQ. V dropped 0 bases and J dropped 0 bases, with 9 bases sitting between them. The DNA of the CDR3 is TGTGCCAGCAGCCAAGAACAGGCTAGCTCCTATAATTCACCCCTCCACTTT. This translates into CASSQEQASSYNSPLHF.

This chain connects TRBV6-5 to TRBJ2-7, with no clear D. The length of the CDR3 is 12 residues. Germline V lookup: CDR1 MNHEY, CDR2 SVGAGI. Trimming took off 2 bases at V and 6 bases at J, with 8 bases between the two ends. This CDR3 is CASSYNSGEQYF. CDR3 DNA: TGTGCCAGCAGTTACAATTCGGGCGAGCAGTACTTC.

The V call is TRBV6-2 or TRBV6-3, the J call TRBJ1-2, with unresolved D. CDR3 length: 13 amino acids. The germline V gene has CDR1 MNHEY and CDR2 SVGEGT. Trimming removed 4 bases at V and 2 bases at J, with 8 bases between. CDR3 sequence: CASSLGVNYGYTF. Here the CDR3 DNA reads TGTGCCAGCAGTTTAGGAGTCAACTATGGCTACACCTTC.

The genes are TRBV4-2 and TRBJ2-1; TRBD2 matches 12 bases. After removal of 4 bases from V and 5 bases from J, the junction contained 6 bases not matched to a gene. Germline V gives CDR1 LGHNA, CDR2 YNFKEQ. The CDR3 contains 16 residues. CDR3 in amino acids: CASSPQLAGGHNEQFF. Written as DNA, the CDR3 is TGTGCCAGCAGCCCCCAACTAGCGGGAGGCCACAATGAGCAGTTCTTC.

The chain has TRBV11-2 and TRBJ2-2, with 8 bases matching TRBD2. Germline trimming cut 3 bases from V and 6 bases from J; bases unmatched to any gene: 15. The CDR3 spans 18 residues. The germline V gene has CDR1 SGHAT and CDR2 FQNNGV. CDR3 nucleotide sequence: TGTGCCAGCAGCTTTACGGGGACCGGGACTAGGGATTCCGGGGAGCTGTTTTTT. Protein: CASSFTGTGTRDSGELFF.

In this sample, this clone is large. This chain joins TRBV4-3 and TRBJ2-4; 9 bases fit TRBD2. Losses at the gene ends were 2 bases for V and 6 bases for J; bases not matched to a gene: 11. This CDR3 is built from 17 residues. CDR1 is LGHNA, CDR2 YSLEER, per germline. This CDR3 is CASSQRTGGRAGNIQYF. CDR3 nucleotides: TGCGCCAGCAGCCAACGAACGGGCGGGAGGGCCGGAAACATTCAGTACTTC.

The V gene is TRBV7-9, the J gene TRBJ1-1; D might be TRBD1 (5 bases). V was trimmed by 2 bases and J by 2 bases, leaving 9 bases between them. CDR1 SEHNR and CDR2 FQNEAQ come from the germline V gene (reference sequence). The CDR3 extends over 14 amino acids. The CDR3 nucleotides read TGTGCCAGCAGCTTATTACAGGTAAACACTGAAGCTTTCTTT. Protein sequence: CASSLLQVNTEAFF.

There are a few counts of this clone. The chain joins TRBV2 to TRBJ1-1, with unresolved D. Trimming took off 0 bases at V and 1 base at J, with 9 bases between the two ends. The length of the CDR3 is 15 residues. Germline-derived CDR1 and CDR2 are SNHLY and FYNNEI. The DNA of the CDR3 is TGTGCCAGCAGTGAAGCGCGAGGGTGGAACACTGAAGCTTTCTTT. It encodes CASSEARGWNTEAFF.

This clone was seen a single time. The chain couples TRBV18 to TRBJ2-7, with D tentatively TRBD2 (6 bases). Germline values: CDR1 KGHSH, CDR2 LQKENI. The CDR3 is 17 residues long. Between the trimmed V and J ends, which lost 3 bases and 4 bases, there was a span of 22 bases. The CDR3 region is CASSPVGTQGYSYEQYF. Written as DNA, the CDR3 is TGTGCCAGCTCACCGGTAGGGACTCAGGGATACTCGTACGAGCAGTACTTC.

This clone was counted between two and nine times. The V call is TRBV7-3, the J call TRBJ1-5, with 8 bases lining up with TRBD1. With 3 bases clipped from V and 4 bases from J, the junction kept 20 bases outside the gene matches. The CDR3 is 20 amino acids. Germline V gives CDR1 SGHTA, CDR2 FQGTGA. The CDR3 is CASSFGVGRRQGLWNQPQHF. For the CDR3, the DNA is TGTGCCAGCAGCTTCGGGGTAGGGCGTCGACAGGGGCTGTGGAATCAGCCCCAGCATTTT.

The J gene is TRBJ2-5, the V gene TRBV6-6, with 8 bases aligning to TRBD1. This CDR3 is 14 amino acids long. Germline V lookup: CDR1 MNHNY, CDR2 SVGAGI (reference sequence). V dropped 8 bases and J dropped 5; count of bases not matched to a gene: 10. DNA for the CDR3: TGTGCCAGCTTCGACTCAGGGGGCGTGGAGACCCAGTACTTC. This sequence encodes CASFDSGGVETQYF.

This clone was detected only a few times. The J gene is TRBJ2-1, the V gene TRBV24-1, with a weak D call TRBD2 (5 bases). The CDR3 is made up of 18 amino acids. The V end was cut by 7 bases, the J end by 6 bases, with 27 bases between. From germline, CDR1 is KGHDR and CDR2 SFDVKD. The CDR3: CATSDRDGVTASVNEQFF. The CDR3 DNA follows: TGTGCCACCAGCGATCGGGATGGCGTTACCGCTTCGGTCAATGAGCAGTTCTTC.

This clone was seen more than once but under ten times. J is TRBJ1-2 and V is TRBV6-5; unclear D gene. Germline loops: CDR1 MNHEY, CDR2 SVGAGI. The CDR3 runs to 14 residues. The V and J ends lost 8 bases and 8 bases respectively, with 21 bases between them. The DNA for the CDR3 is TGTGCCAGCCCTACCTCAAGTGCAGGAGGAGGCTACACCTTC. This gives the protein CASPTSSAGGGYTF.

The chain has TRBV6-6 and TRBJ2-7, with 12 nucleotides matching TRBD1. J lost 4 bases, V lost 5 bases, and 6 bases had no gene match. Germline V CDR1 and CDR2: MNHNY, SVGAGI (reference sequence). The CDR3 runs to 15 residues. The CDR3 sequence is CASSKGTGGRYEQYF. The CDR3 DNA reads as TGTGCCAGCAGTAAAGGGACAGGGGGCAGGTACGAGCAGTACTTC.

V usage is TRBV6-1 and J usage is TRBJ1-2; D is uncertain. Trimming shortened V by 5 bases and J by 2 bases, and 12 bases separated the two germline ends. The CDR3 loop spans 14 amino acids. The V gene's germline CDR1 is MNHNS and CDR2 SASEGT. DNA for the CDR3: TGTGCCAGCAGTCTTGACGGGGAGAACTATGGCTACACCTTC. Amino acid sequence: CASSLDGENYGYTF.

The gene calls are TRBV6-1 and TRBJ1-1; perhaps TRBD1 as D (5 bases). The CDR3 length is 13 residues. Germline V gene data show CDR1 as MNHNS and CDR2 as SASEGT. Trimming left V 2 bases short and J 4 bases short, with 8 bases between. The CDR3 is CASSERGGTEAFF. The DNA for the CDR3 is TGTGCCAGCAGTGAACGGGGGGGCACTGAAGCTTTCTTT.

Worth noting for this clone: The sample has other DNA sequences that encode this CDR3 too. This chain connects TRBV18 to TRBJ1-5; 8 nucleotides align to TRBD1. The CDR3 totals 14 residues. J lost 6 bases, V lost 2 bases, and 3 bases had no gene match. Per germline, CDR1 KGHSH and CDR2 LQKENI. In nucleotides, the CDR3 is TGTGCCAGCTCACCATCAGGGGGCGGTCAGCCCCAGCATTTT. Translated: CASSPSGGGQPQHF.

The chain joins TRBV7-2 to TRBJ2-3, with 9 nucleotides matching TRBD2. This CDR3 contains 16 residues. Looked up from germline, CDR1 is SGHTA and CDR2 is FQGNSA. V was pared by 5 bases and J by 1 base, with 7 bases of the junction left unmatched. The DNA of the CDR3 is TGTGCCAGCAGCATTAGCGGGAGCTACGGCACAGATACGCAGTATTTT. Translation gives CASSISGSYGTDTQYF. Together with reference TRBV7-2 and TRBJ2-3, the CDR3 gives the full variable domain: GAGVSQSPSNKVTEKGKDVELRCDPISGHTALYWYRQSLGQGLEFLIYFQGNSAPDKSGLPSDRFSAERTGGSVSTLTIQRTQQEDSAVYLCASSISGSYGTDTQYFGPGTRLTVL.

This clone has just one count. The chain is built from TRBV6-5 and TRBJ2-1; 14 bases agree with TRBD2. Germline V gene data show CDR1 as MNHEY and CDR2 as SVGAGI. Unmatched junction bases numbered 5, after V lost 4 bases and J lost 6 bases. The CDR3 is 16 amino acids. DNA of the CDR3: TGTGCCAGCAGTTCAAGACTAGCGGGGGGGGTCAATGAGCAGTTCTTC. It codes for CASSSRLAGGVNEQFF.

The chain employs TRBV7-3 and TRBJ2-1, with TRBD1 identical over 10 bases. The germline gives CDR1 SGHTA, CDR2 FQGTGA. Trimming took 5 bases from V and 7 from J; bases not matched to a gene: 8. CDR3 length: 15 residues. The CDR3 DNA follows: TGTGCCAGCAGCATGGGACAGGGGATAGGGAATGAGCAGTTCTTC. Its protein is CASSMGQGIGNEQFF.

The rearrangement links TRBV5-1 to TRBJ1-1; 11 nucleotides match TRBD1. J lost 5 bases, V lost 6 bases, and 12 bases had no gene match. Germline assignment: CDR1 SGHRS and CDR2 YFSETQ. The CDR3 loop spans 16 amino acids. The CDR3 DNA reads as TGCGCCAGCACCCGGACAGGGGGCGCACGGGGGACTGAAGCTTTCTTT. This codes for CASTRTGGARGTEAFF.

The V and J genes are TRBV30 and TRBJ1-3, with a possible D match to TRBD1 (6 bases). The V end was cut by 3 bases, the J end by 0 bases, with 18 bases between. Looked up from germline, CDR1 is GTSNPN and CDR2 is SVGIG (reference sequence). This CDR3 has 17 amino acids. In DNA form, the CDR3 reads TGTGCCTGGAGCTTGACCGGGACACCTAGCTCTGGAAACACCATATATTTT. As protein: CAWSLTGTPSSGNTIYF. Full variable domain (missing parts from reference TRBV30 and TRBJ1-3): SQTIHQWPATLVQPVGSPLSLECTVEGTSNPNLYWYRQAAGRGLQLLFYSVGIGQISSEVPQNLSASRPQDRQFILSSKKLLLSDSGFYLCAWSLTGTPSSGNTIYFGEGSWLTVV.

The chain links TRBV19 to TRBJ1-5; D ambiguous. Trimming pared 6 bases from V and 4 bases from J, leaving 10 bases between. Germline CDR1 and CDR2: LNHDA and SQIVND (reference sequence). The CDR3 covers 13 residues. DNA for the CDR3: TGTGCCAGTAGAGTGAGAGTAAATCAGCCCCAGCATTTT. Residues: CASRVRVNQPQHF.

The chain links TRBV6-2 or TRBV6-3 to TRBJ1-1, with D maybe TRBD1 (5 bases). Germline V gene sequence: CDR1 MNHEY, CDR2 SVGEGT. The CDR3 has 13 amino acids. Trimming shortened V by 4 bases and J by 1 base, and 7 bases separated the two germline ends. CDR3 nucleotide sequence: TGTGCCAGCAGTTTAGGGGCGAACACTGAAGCTTTCTTT. Translated, it gives CASSLGANTEAFF.